These 14 T cell receptor beta chains came from one sample sequenced in a study of blood T cell repertoires in COVID-19. Sequenced by immunoSEQ multiplex PCR; TCRdb stores in-frame clones only, minus some. The sample yields 180,000 or so clones, roughly 81% seen once. Sequenced: peripheral blood. Receptors originate from a man in his forties or fifties who had recovered from COVID-19.

The chain links TRBV14 to TRBJ1-6; 10 bases map to TRBD1. Germline-derived CDR1 and CDR2 are SGHDN and FVKESK. V dropped 4 bases and J dropped 10; count of bases not matched to a gene: 1. This CDR3 is 13 amino acids long. The CDR3 DNA reads as TGTGCCAGCAGCCGGACAGGGGGATCACCCCTCCACTTT. Its translation: CASSRTGGSPLHF.

This sequence joins TRBV5-1 and TRBJ1-3; the match to TRBD1 covers 7 bases. V lost 5 bases to trimming and J lost 2 bases; unmatched junction nucleotides: 1. Germline CDR1 reads SGHRS; CDR2 reads YFSETQ. This CDR3 contains 13 residues. The CDR3 region has the DNA TGCGCCAGCAGAACAGGGGCTGGAAACACCATATATTTT. Protein product: CASRTGAGNTIYF.

The genes are TRBV4-3 and TRBJ2-3, with 9 bases matching TRBD2. The V segment lost 4 bases and the J segment 2 bases; nucleotides outside the gene matches: 10. Germline assignment: CDR1 LGHNA and CDR2 YSLEER. The CDR3 length is 17 residues. Here the CDR3 reads CASSPTGAGGATDTQYF. As DNA, the CDR3 is TGCGCCAGCAGCCCCACGGGGGCGGGGGGGGCCACAGATACGCAGTATTTT.

This chain uses TRBV12-3 or TRBV12-4 with TRBJ2-3, with D uncertain. CDR3 length equals 13 residues. Between the trimmed V and J ends, which lost 5 bases and 4 bases, there was a span of 10 bases. The CDR3 bases are TGTGCCAGCAGTGTCCTATTGGCAGATACGCAGTATTTT. It yields the protein CASSVLLADTQYF.

The genes are TRBV7-2 and TRBJ2-5; D is possibly TRBD1 (6 bases). CDR1 SGHTA and CDR2 FQGNSA come from the germline V gene. V lost 5 bases to trimming and J lost 7 bases, with 20 bases between them. The CDR3 is 15 amino acids. CDR3 nucleotide sequence: TGTGCCAGCAGCCAAGCCCCGGGACAAGGAGGGACCCAGTACTTC. Translated, it gives CASSQAPGQGGTQYF.

This sequence joins TRBV11-3 and TRBJ2-1; 7 nucleotides line up with TRBD2. This CDR3 is built from 14 residues. Germline V gene sequence: CDR1 SGHNT, CDR2 YENEEA. V dropped 1 base and J dropped 3; count of bases not matched to a gene: 0. CDR3 bases: TGTGCCAGCAGCTTAGGCGGGAGCTACAATGAGCAGTTCTTC. It codes for CASSLGGSYNEQFF.

This chain links TRBV4-2 with TRBJ2-4; no clear D gene. The V end lost 2 bases, the J end lost 1 base, and 12 bases lay between the germline ends. The CDR3 runs 16 residues. Germline CDR1 is LGHNA and CDR2 is YNFKEQ. Here the CDR3 reads CASSQLVVEAKNIQYF. For the CDR3, the DNA is TGTGCCAGCAGCCAATTGGTGGTTGAGGCCAAAAACATTCAGTACTTC.

The V gene is TRBV15, the J gene TRBJ2-1, with 8 bases fitting TRBD2. Trimming cost V 5 bases and J 3 bases; bases outside gene matches: 3. Germline lookup yields CDR1 LNHNV and CDR2 YYDKDF (reference sequence). The CDR3 is 14 residues long. This chain's CDR3 is CATSQTSDYNEQFF. Here the CDR3 DNA reads TGTGCCACCAGCCAGACTAGCGACTACAATGAGCAGTTCTTC.

This chain joins TRBV24-1 and TRBJ2-3, with D perhaps matching TRBD1 (6 bases). The CDR3 runs to 13 residues. Germline V lookup: CDR1 KGHDR, CDR2 SFDVKD. Trimming removed 4 bases from V and 10 bases from J, with 14 bases in between. The CDR3 here is CATSETQGLPQYF. Here the CDR3 DNA reads TGTGCCACCAGTGAAACCCAGGGGCTGCCGCAGTATTTT.

The V call is TRBV5-1, the J call TRBJ2-2; possibly TRBD2 for D (6 bases). V lost 2 bases and J 6 bases, leaving 14 bases between the germline ends. The CDR3 has 15 amino acids. Germline loops: CDR1 SGHRS, CDR2 YFSETQ. This CDR3 is CASSLTWLASGELFF. Here the CDR3 DNA reads TGCGCCAGCAGCTTAACCTGGCTAGCGTCCGGGGAGCTGTTTTTT. Using reference TRBV5-1 and TRBJ2-2 for the parts outside the CDR3, the full variable domain is KAGVTQTPRYLIKTRGQQVTLSCSPISGHRSVSWYQQTPGQGLQFLFEYFSETQRNKGNFPGRFSGRQFSNSRSEMNVSTLELGDSALYLCASSLTWLASGELFFGEGSRLTVL.

The chain couples TRBV4-3 to TRBJ1-4, with TRBD1 identical over 9 bases. This CDR3 region has 17 residues. V trimming: 0 bases; J trimming: 8 bases; junction bases outside the gene matches: 10. Per the germline V gene, CDR1 is LGHNA and CDR2 is YSLEER. CDR3 sequence (DNA): TGCGCCAGCAGCCAAGACAGGACAGGGGAGCGGCACGAAAAACTGTTTTTT. This gives the protein CASSQDRTGERHEKLFF.

The chain employs TRBV11-2 and TRBJ2-7; no clear D gene. Germline V gives CDR1 SGHAT, CDR2 FQNNGV. Trimming shortened V by 3 bases and J by 2 bases, and 11 bases separated the two germline ends. This CDR3 contains 14 residues. For the CDR3, the DNA is TGTGCCAGCAGCTTTATTCTCCCCGCCTACGAGCAGTACTTC. Residues: CASSFILPAYEQYF.

The chain combines TRBV4-3 with TRBJ1-4; TRBD1 might be the D (5 bases). Trimming cost V 0 bases and J 7 bases, with 9 bases left between them. The CDR3 consists of 14 residues. Germline V gene data show CDR1 as LGHNA and CDR2 as YSLEER. The chain's CDR3 is CASSQEGASEKLFF. For the CDR3, the DNA is TGCGCCAGCAGCCAAGAAGGGGCCAGTGAAAAACTGTTTTTT.

The V and J genes are TRBV9 and TRBJ2-5; D may be TRBD1 (5 bases). The germline V gene encodes CDR1 SGDLS and CDR2 YYNGEE. The CDR3 extends over 15 amino acids. Deletions cut 0 bases from V and 1 base from J, with 10 bases between. CDR3 in amino acids: CASSVGSTAQETQYF. The CDR3 DNA is TGTGCCAGCAGCGTAGGGTCGACAGCCCAAGAGACCCAGTACTTC. The entire variable domain, with the rest obtained from reference TRBV9 and TRBJ2-5, is as follows: DSGVTQTPKHLITATGQRVTLRCSPRSGDLSVYWYQQSLDQGLQFLIQYYNGEERAKGNILERFSAQQFPDLHSELNLSSLELGDSALYFCASSVGSTAQETQYFGPGTRLLVL.